One sample yielded the 23 T cell receptor beta chains listed below, sequenced in a study of regulatory T cells in long-lasting Graves disease. Time point noted: newly diagnosed GD, antithyroid drugs for less than 3 months. PBMC-derived RNA was used for the TCR library. To make TCR beta libraries, researchers used iRepertoire HTBI primers and Arm-PCR of CDR3 regions. MiXCR was run by TCRdb on the multiplex PCR reads, yielding one entry per CDR3 protein. The data show 400,000 to 550,000 distinct CDR3 sequences, about 15% seen once. This sample was shared with a second study, whose subject was T cells in Graves' hyperthyroidism and ophthalmopathy.

Sequencing used peripheral blood mononuclear cells (PBMCs), obtained at new diagnosis, from a patient treated with antithyroid drugs. These TCRs come from a woman in her late teens or twenties with Graves disease.

This clonotype showed up many times. The J gene is TRBJ2-1, the V gene TRBV28; D is uncertain. V lost 9 bases and J 4 bases, leaving 16 bases between the germline ends. The V gene's germline CDR1 is MDHEN and CDR2 SYDVKM. The CDR3 totals 14 residues. The CDR3 protein is CASRTTPVYNEQFF. CDR3 nucleotide sequence: TGTGCCAGTCGGACCACACCTGTATACAATGAGCAGTTCTTC. Full variable domain (rest looked up from reference TRBV28 and TRBJ2-1): DVKVTQSSRYLVKRTGEKVFLECVQDMDHENMFWYRQDPGLGLRLIYFSYDVKMKEKGDIPEGYSVSREKKERFSLILESASTNQTSMYLCASRTTPVYNEQFFGPGTRLTVL.

This clonotype has ten or more counts. The chain carries TRBV28 and TRBJ2-3; 10 positions agree with TRBD1. The V and J ends lost 5 bases and 4 bases, in that order; junction bases with no gene match: 6. This CDR3 spans 15 amino acids. Germline V CDR1 and CDR2: MDHEN, SYDVKM. The CDR3 region has the DNA TGTGCCAGCAGTGACGACAGGGGGCGCCCAGATACGCAGTATTTT. It encodes CASSDDRGRPDTQYF.

This clonotype has at least ten counts. This sequence joins TRBV2 and TRBJ1-5, with D possibly being TRBD1 (5 bases). The V and J ends lost 8 bases and 3 bases respectively, with 11 bases between them. This CDR3 contains 13 residues. Per the germline V gene, CDR1 is SNHLY and CDR2 is FYNNEI. CDR3 amino acids: CASSSGPNQPQHF. CDR3 nucleotides: TGTGCCAGCTCATCAGGGCCCAATCAGCCCCAGCATTTT. Full variable domain (outside the CDR3, taken from reference TRBV2 and TRBJ1-5): EPEVTQTPSHQVTQMGQEVILRCVPISNHLYFYWYRQILGQKVEFLVSFYNNEISEKSEIFDDQFSVERPDGSNFTLKIRSTKLEDSAMYFCASSSGPNQPQHFGDGTRLSIL.

This clonotype was seen only once. The gene calls are TRBV4-1 and TRBJ2-1; D possibly corresponds to TRBD2 (6 bases). The V gene's germline CDR1 is MGHRA and CDR2 YSYEKL. This CDR3 has 15 residues. V lost 5 bases, J lost 7 bases, and 18 bases lay in between. DNA of the CDR3: TGCGCCAGCAGCTCAACTAGCCTCCCTAAGAATGAGCAGTTCTTC. Amino acids: CASSSTSLPKNEQFF.

The genes are TRBV20-1 and TRBJ2-3, with 14 bases lining up with TRBD2. With 5 bases clipped from V and 0 bases from J, the junction kept 13 bases outside the gene matches. Germline V lookup: CDR1 DFQATT, CDR2 SNEGSKA (reference sequence). This CDR3 comprises 19 residues. CDR3 sequence: CSAPGLAGVPKTSTDTQYF. The CDR3 bases are TGCAGTGCTCCGGGACTAGCGGGAGTTCCCAAAACGAGCACAGATACGCAGTATTTT.

This clonotype was counted a few times. This chain joins TRBV30 and TRBJ2-3; TRBD2 matches at 9 bases. V was clipped by 5 bases and J by 0 bases; unmatched bases: 3. The germline V gene encodes CDR1 GTSNPN and CDR2 SVGIG (reference sequence). This CDR3 spans 14 amino acids. The CDR3 loop is CAWETSGSTDTQYF. The CDR3 nucleotides read TGTGCCTGGGAGACTAGCGGCAGCACAGATACGCAGTATTTT. The complete variable domain, with remaining parts taken from reference TRBV30 and TRBJ2-3, reads SQTIHQWPATLVQPVGSPLSLECTVEGTSNPNLYWYRQAAGRGLQLLFYSVGIGQISSEVPQNLSASRPQDRQFILSSKKLLLSDSGFYLCAWETSGSTDTQYFGPGTRLTVL.

The gene calls are TRBV6-5 and TRBJ2-6; D is perhaps TRBD2 (5 bases). Per the germline V gene, CDR1 is MNHEY and CDR2 is SVGAGI. The V and J ends lost 2 bases and 0 bases respectively, with 8 bases between them. The length of the CDR3 is 16 residues. The CDR3 region is CASSYPTTSGANVLTF. The CDR3 DNA sequence: TGTGCCAGCAGTTACCCGACTACCTCTGGGGCCAACGTCCTGACTTTC.

This clonotype was detected only once. The chain uses TRBV20-1 and TRBJ2-5; 13 bases match TRBD2. In germline, CDR1 is DFQATT, CDR2 SNEGSKA (reference sequence). This CDR3 comprises 19 residues. After removal of 0 bases from V and 2 bases from J, the junction contained 12 bases not matched to a gene. The CDR3 region is CSARDYSTTSGRVQETQYF. CDR3 coding DNA: TGCAGTGCTAGAGATTATTCCACAACTAGCGGGAGGGTGCAAGAGACCCAGTACTTC.

This clonotype was seen more than once but under ten times. This chain joins TRBV11-1 and TRBJ2-5; no clear D gene. The CDR3 is 13 residues long. Germline assignment: CDR1 SGHAT and CDR2 FQDESV (reference sequence). Deletions cut 5 bases from V and 2 bases from J, with 9 bases between. The CDR3 nucleotides read TGTGCCAGCAGCCGGACGTGGCAAGAGACCCAGTACTTC. It translates to CASSRTWQETQYF.

This clonotype appeared many times. The chain employs TRBV30 and TRBJ2-7, with D perhaps matching TRBD1 (6 bases). Trimming removed 7 bases from V and 0 bases from J, with 10 bases in between. Germline CDR1 reads GTSNPN; CDR2 reads SVGIG (reference sequence). This CDR3 has 12 residues. CDR3 protein: CAFKQGSYEQYF. As DNA, the CDR3 is TGTGCCTTTAAACAGGGCTCCTACGAGCAGTACTTC.

Many counts were recorded for this clonotype. The rearrangement uses TRBV24-1 and TRBJ1-2; TRBD1 might be the D (6 bases). Trimming took 3 bases from V and 4 from J, leaving 11 bases between them. Germline CDR1 reads KGHDR; CDR2 reads SFDVKD. The CDR3 length is 14 residues. The CDR3 coding sequence is TGTGCCACCAGTGATCAGGGGCGCACCTATGGCTACACCTTC. It encodes CATSDQGRTYGYTF.

This clonotype was detected a few times. V is TRBV5-1 and J is TRBJ2-3; D call uncertain. This CDR3 is built from 13 residues. Per germline, CDR1 SGHRS and CDR2 YFSETQ. V lost 3 bases, J lost 3 bases, and 8 bases lay in between. In DNA, the CDR3 is TGCGCCAGCAGCTCGGAAGTTACAGATACGCAGTATTTT. It codes for CASSSEVTDTQYF.

V is TRBV12-3 or TRBV12-4 and J is TRBJ2-2; D not certain. The CDR3 extends over 13 amino acids. V was clipped by 10 bases and J by 6 bases, with 15 bases between them. In nucleotides, the CDR3 is TGTGCCATCCTTCTCCGGTTTCCCGGGGAGCTGTTTTTT. Amino acid sequence: CAILLRFPGELFF.

V and J are TRBV20-1 and TRBJ1-1, with D possibly TRBD1 on 6 matching bases. Between the trimmed V and J ends, which lost 2 bases and 1 base, there was a span of 11 bases. The CDR3 totals 14 residues. Looked up from germline, CDR1 is DFQATT and CDR2 is SNEGSKA (reference sequence). CDR3 sequence: CSARQGLGNTEAFF. The CDR3 DNA follows: TGCAGTGCTAGACAGGGGTTGGGGAACACTGAAGCTTTCTTT.

This clonotype was counted at least ten times. The chain carries TRBV12-3 or TRBV12-4 and TRBJ2-3, with 8 nucleotides matching TRBD2. This CDR3 is built from 15 residues. The trim removed 6 bases at V and 4 bases at J, leaving 9 bases unmatched. The CDR3: CASSELAAGPDTQYF. As DNA, the CDR3 is TGTGCCAGCAGCGAACTAGCGGCTGGGCCAGATACGCAGTATTTT.

In this sample, this clonotype turned up many times. The J gene is TRBJ2-7, the V gene TRBV20-1; 11 nucleotides align to TRBD2. Germline CDR1 DFQATT, CDR2 SNEGSKA (reference sequence). V lost 7 bases and J lost 1; bases outside the gene matches: 21. The CDR3 has 19 residues. The CDR3 DNA follows: TGCAGTGTCAACCCCCCCAGGGGTAGCGGGAGGGCCAGTTCCTACGAGCAGTACTTC. Its translation: CSVNPPRGSGRASSYEQYF.

This clonotype showed up many times. The J gene is TRBJ2-1, the V gene TRBV3-1, with a possible D match to TRBD1 (6 bases). V lost 1 base, J lost 6 bases, and 16 bases lay in between. CDR3 size: 16 residues. CDR1 is LGHDT and CDR2 is YNNKEL in the germline V gene (reference sequence). Here the CDR3 DNA reads TGTGCCAGCAGCCAAGGGGGGCTAGTCGGGACCAATGAGCAGTTCTTC. Amino acid sequence: CASSQGGLVGTNEQFF.

The chain employs TRBV27 and TRBJ2-7; the D gene could be TRBD1 or TRBD2 (6 bases each). Germline assignment: CDR1 MNHEY and CDR2 SMNVEV (reference sequence). The CDR3 sequence is 15 residues long. The V end lost 4 bases, the J end lost 0 bases, and 13 bases lay between the germline ends. The CDR3 nucleotides read TGTGCCAGCAGTTGGGGGGCAGGGAGCTCCTACGAGCAGTACTTC. It is translated as CASSWGAGSSYEQYF.

Remarks on this clonotype: With only one base between it and a far larger clone, this is likely a read error. The chain combines TRBV11-3 with TRBJ2-1; TRBD2 is a possible D gene (6 bases). CDR1 and CDR2 from the germline V gene are SGHNT and YENEEA. The CDR3 extends over 17 amino acids. CDR3 region: CVSKGGRGLSSYNEQFF. As DNA, the CDR3 is TGTGTCAGCAAAGGTGGTAGGGGACTGAGCTCCTACAATGAGCAGTTCTTC.

This clonotype has at least ten counts. The rearrangement links TRBV10-1 to TRBJ2-2; 7 bases fit TRBD2. Germline V gene sequence: CDR1 WNHNN, CDR2 SYGVQD (reference sequence). The V segment lost 5 bases and the J segment 3 bases; nucleotides outside the gene matches: 12. This CDR3 has 17 amino acids. CDR3: CASSYSREALDTGELFF. CDR3 nucleotides: TGCGCCAGCAGTTATAGTCGGGAGGCTCTGGACACCGGGGAGCTGTTTTTT.

Comment on this clonotype: With a much larger clone just one base away, this may be a read error. The chain couples TRBV6-2 or TRBV6-3 to TRBJ2-5; D unresolved. The end of the DNA fits TRBJ2-1 better, so the J call may be wrong. Germline CDR1 is MNHEY and CDR2 is SVGEGT. The CDR3 is made up of 11 amino acids. As DNA, the CDR3 is TGTGCCAGCAACTTCTACAATGAGCAGTTCTTC. This sequence encodes CASNFYNEQFF.

This clonotype was detected ten times or more. The chain carries TRBV4-1 and TRBJ2-3, with 7 bases that match TRBD2. Germline lookup yields CDR1 MGHRA and CDR2 YSYEKL. This CDR3 is built from 14 residues. V was clipped by 0 bases and J by 4 bases; unmatched bases: 1. DNA for the CDR3: TGCGCCAGCAGCCAAGAGGGAGGGCCAGATACGCAGTATTTT. Translation: CASSQEGGPDTQYF.

This clonotype showed up many times. J is TRBJ2-1 and V is TRBV27, with D possibly TRBD2 on 7 matching bases. CDR1 and CDR2 (germline): MNHEY, SMNVEV (reference sequence). The CDR3 sequence is 16 residues long. With 2 bases removed from V and 5 bases from J, the gap between germline ends came to 16 bases. The DNA of the CDR3 is TGTGCCAGCAGTTTAAGGGGGGTGGGGGGGAACAATGAGCAGTTCTTC. This sequence encodes CASSLRGVGGNNEQFF.